The clone carrying this T cell receptor beta chain has a handful of counts. These data come from a study of blood T cell repertoires in COVID-19. Turning to the study itself: Sample material is recorded as cDNA or gDNA derived from T cells, B-cell-depleted T cells, or PBMCs.

Per the germline V gene, CDR1 is DFQATT and CDR2 is SNEGSKA (reference sequence). V shed 0 bases, J shed 14 bases, and the junction held 5 bases outside the gene matches. The length of the CDR3 is 11 residues. The method was immunoSEQ multiplex PCR; TCRdb's version includes in-frame clones alone and lacks a portion of them. The sample includes about 220,000 clones, roughly 84% of them seen just once. Sequencing used peripheral blood. The source is a woman of 80 years or more with acute or convalescent COVID-19. The chain combines TRBV20-1 with TRBJ1-2, with TRBD1 matching over 8 bases. CDR3 protein: CSARDHQGATF. The CDR3 DNA follows: TGCAGTGCTAGAGATCACCAGGGGGCAACCTTC.